The rows below give T cell receptor beta chains drawn from one sample of a study of shared clonotypes between healthy human individuals. TCRdb's table, derived via immunoSEQ multiplex PCR, lists solely in-frame clones and lacks some. The profile shows 950,000 to 1,100,000 clones, about 75% of them singletons. The sample comprised memory CD4+ T cells sorted from blood. These receptors were obtained from a young man in good health. Each CDR3 is given with its conserved first and last residue. The D gene is left open where the match is weak. Clone size, where shown, is once, few, many, or a class for clones that have expanded.

clone size: .; J gene: TRBJ2-1; D gene: .; V gene: TRBV11-2; CDR3 protein: CASKGGVTYNEQFF; CDR3 DNA: TGTGCCAGCAAGGGCGGGGTGACCTACAATGAGCAGTTCTTC
clone size: .; J gene: TRBJ1-1; D gene: .; V gene: TRBV11-2; CDR3 protein: CASSLGLGWDTEAFF; CDR3 DNA: TGTGCCAGCAGCTTAGGGCTCGGTTGGGACACTGAAGCTTTCTTT
clone size: .; J gene: TRBJ2-5; D gene: TRBD2; V gene: TRBV5-6; CDR3 protein: CASQGLAGEETQYF; CDR3 DNA: TGTGCCAGCCAGGGACTAGCGGGAGAAGAGACCCAGTACTTC
clone size: .; J gene: TRBJ2-6; D gene: .; V gene: TRBV5-6; CDR3 protein: CASSLATGPGANVLTF; CDR3 DNA: TGTGCCAGCAGCTTGGCCACGGGGCCTGGGGCCAACGTCCTGACTTTC
clone size: .; J gene: TRBJ2-7; D gene: TRBD2; V gene: TRBV30; CDR3 protein: CAWRNLAGGSYEQYF; CDR3 DNA: TGTGCCTGGAGAAACCTAGCGGGGGGATCCTACGAGCAGTACTTC
clone size: .; J gene: TRBJ2-1; D gene: .; V gene: TRBV27; CDR3 protein: CASTNPSSYNEQFF; CDR3 DNA: TGTGCCAGCACGAACCCGAGCTCCTACAATGAGCAGTTCTTC
clone size: few; J gene: TRBJ1-5; D gene: TRBD1; V gene: TRBV6-1; CDR3 protein: CASSEAYIGGWQPQHF; CDR3 DNA: TGTGCCAGCAGTGAAGCGTACATAGGGGGCTGGCAGCCCCAGCATTTT
clone size: .; J gene: TRBJ1-5; D gene: .; V gene: TRBV7-8; CDR3 protein: CASSSAGQPQHF; CDR3 DNA: TGTGCCAGCAGCTCCGCAGGGCAGCCCCAGCATTTT
clone size: .; J gene: TRBJ2-7; D gene: TRBD2; V gene: TRBV29-1; CDR3 protein: CSVGAGGRSYEQYF; CDR3 DNA: TGCAGCGTGGGAGCGGGGGGGCGTAGCTACGAGCAGTACTTC
clone size: .; J gene: TRBJ1-1; D gene: TRBD1; V gene: TRBV4-1; CDR3 protein: CASSGSGGHTEAFF; CDR3 DNA: TGCGCCAGCAGCGGATCAGGGGGGCACACTGAAGCTTTCTTT
clone size: few; J gene: TRBJ1-5; D gene: TRBD1; V gene: TRBV7-9; CDR3 protein: CASPGQGEESNQPQHF; CDR3 DNA: TGTGCCAGCCCGGGACAGGGGGAGGAAAGCAATCAGCCCCAGCATTTT
clone size: .; J gene: TRBJ2-5; D gene: TRBD2; V gene: TRBV4-1; CDR3 protein: CASSPQLARETQYF; CDR3 DNA: TGCGCCAGCAGCCCACAACTAGCGCGGGAGACCCAGTACTTC
clone size: .; J gene: TRBJ2-2; D gene: TRBD1; V gene: TRBV5-1; CDR3 protein: CASSAGTGIAGELFF; CDR3 DNA: TGCGCCAGCAGCGCCGGGACAGGGATAGCCGGGGAGCTGTTTTTT
clone size: .; J gene: TRBJ2-2; D gene: .; V gene: TRBV6-6; CDR3 protein: CASSYSFPGAGELFF; CDR3 DNA: TGTGCCAGCAGTTACTCGTTCCCAGGGGCCGGGGAGCTGTTTTTT
clone size: .; J gene: TRBJ1-6; D gene: TRBD1; V gene: TRBV14; CDR3 protein: CASRQTGAGNNSPLHF; CDR3 DNA: TGTGCCAGCAGACAGACAGGGGCCGGGAATAATTCACCCCTCCACTTT
clone size: .; J gene: TRBJ2-5; D gene: .; V gene: TRBV2; CDR3 protein: CASSGNREETQYF; CDR3 DNA: TGTGCCAGCAGTGGGAACAGGGAAGAGACCCAGTACTTC
clone size: few; J gene: TRBJ2-7; D gene: TRBD1; V gene: TRBV5-6; CDR3 protein: CASSLDRGQYEQYF; CDR3 DNA: TGTGCCAGCAGCTTGGACAGGGGGCAATACGAGCAGTACTTC
clone size: once; J gene: TRBJ1-2; D gene: .; V gene: TRBV18; CDR3 protein: CASSPLRESGYTF; CDR3 DNA: TGTGCCAGCTCACCACTTCGGGAGAGTGGCTACACCTTC
clone size: few; J gene: TRBJ2-5; D gene: .; V gene: TRBV5-3; CDR3 protein: CARSFKPMGETQYF; CDR3 DNA: TGTGCCAGAAGCTTCAAACCTATGGGGGAGACCCAGTACTTC
clone size: .; J gene: TRBJ2-1; D gene: TRBD2; V gene: TRBV12-5; CDR3 protein: CASGPQAGGGEQFF; CDR3 DNA: TGTGCTAGTGGTCCTCAAGCGGGAGGCGGTGAGCAGTTCTTC
clone size: once; J gene: TRBJ2-1; D gene: .; V gene: TRBV19; CDR3 protein: CASSIVAFESYNEQFF; CDR3 DNA: TGTGCCAGTAGTATAGTAGCCTTTGAGTCCTACAATGAGCAGTTCTTC
clone size: few; J gene: TRBJ1-2; D gene: TRBD1; V gene: TRBV7-9; CDR3 protein: CASSLDPGGVSGGYTF; CDR3 DNA: TGTGCCAGCAGCCTAGATCCAGGGGGCGTCTCGGGTGGCTACACCTTC
clone size: .; J gene: TRBJ1-5; D gene: .; V gene: TRBV19; CDR3 protein: CASTTDLWGQPQHF; CDR3 DNA: TGTGCCAGTACTACCGACCTATGGGGTCAGCCCCAGCATTTT
clone size: .; J gene: TRBJ1-5; D gene: TRBD1; V gene: TRBV19; CDR3 protein: CASSVRQGLLSNQPQHF; CDR3 DNA: TGTGCCAGTAGTGTGAGACAGGGACTACTTAGCAATCAGCCCCAGCATTTT
clone size: .; J gene: TRBJ2-1; D gene: .; V gene: TRBV11-3; CDR3 protein: CASSLELIPGDEQFF; CDR3 DNA: TGTGCCAGCAGCTTAGAACTAATACCCGGCGATGAGCAGTTCTTC
clone size: .; J gene: TRBJ2-3; D gene: .; V gene: TRBV10-1; CDR3 protein: CATSNARGQADTQYF; CDR3 DNA: TGCGCCACCTCAAACGCCCGGGGACAAGCAGATACGCAGTATTTT
clone size: once; J gene: TRBJ2-3; D gene: TRBD2; V gene: TRBV10-3; CDR3 protein: CAISAQRGSTDTQYF; CDR3 DNA: TGTGCCATCAGTGCTCAGCGGGGAAGCACAGATACGCAGTATTTT
clone size: .; J gene: TRBJ2-1; D gene: .; V gene: TRBV27; CDR3 protein: CASSLSASLGSNEQFF; CDR3 DNA: TGTGCCAGCAGTTTAAGCGCTAGCCTAGGTTCCAATGAGCAGTTCTTC
clone size: .; J gene: TRBJ2-7; D gene: .; V gene: TRBV6-5; CDR3 protein: CASTRTPRSSYEQYF; CDR3 DNA: TGTGCCAGCACCCGAACACCCCGGAGCTCCTACGAGCAGTACTTC
clone size: once; J gene: TRBJ1-4; D gene: .; V gene: TRBV7-2; CDR3 protein: CASSLGWGDTSLFF; CDR3 DNA: TGTGCCAGCAGCTTAGGTTGGGGAGACACTTCGCTGTTTTTT
clone size: .; J gene: TRBJ2-1; D gene: TRBD2; V gene: TRBV5-4; CDR3 protein: CASSLRGGEQFF; CDR3 DNA: TGTGCCAGCAGCTTGCGCGGGGGTGAGCAGTTCTTC
clone size: .; J gene: TRBJ2-7; D gene: TRBD2; V gene: TRBV5-1; CDR3 protein: CASRPGLAGGSSYEQYF; CDR3 DNA: TGCGCCAGCAGACCGGGACTAGCGGGGGGGAGCTCCTACGAGCAGTACTTC
clone size: .; J gene: TRBJ2-2; D gene: .; V gene: TRBV19; CDR3 protein: CASSPRRKNTGELFF; CDR3 DNA: TGTGCCAGTAGTCCTCGACGGAAGAACACCGGGGAGCTGTTTTTT
clone size: many; J gene: TRBJ2-1; D gene: .; V gene: TRBV7-2; CDR3 protein: CASFPHQGIFSNEQFF; CDR3 DNA: TGTGCCAGCTTTCCACATCAGGGCATTTTCAGCAATGAGCAGTTCTTC
clone size: .; J gene: TRBJ1-6; D gene: .; V gene: TRBV7-2; CDR3 protein: CASNRASGSPLHF; CDR3 DNA: TGTGCCAGCAACCGGGCCTCTGGTTCACCCCTCCACTTT
clone size: once; J gene: TRBJ2-7; D gene: TRBD1; V gene: TRBV2; CDR3 protein: CASTRTGSGDEQYF; CDR3 DNA: TGTGCCAGCACTCGGACAGGGTCTGGTGATGAGCAGTACTTC
clone size: .; J gene: TRBJ2-3; D gene: TRBD2; V gene: TRBV6-5; CDR3 protein: CASSSPGGDTQYF; CDR3 DNA: TGTGCCAGCAGTTCCCCGGGGGGAGATACGCAGTATTTT
clone size: .; J gene: TRBJ2-3; D gene: TRBD2; V gene: TRBV6-6; CDR3 protein: CASRDPGGGRPDTQYF; CDR3 DNA: TGTGCCAGCAGGGATCCCGGGGGGGGGCGCCCAGATACGCAGTATTTT
clone size: .; J gene: TRBJ2-7; D gene: TRBD1; V gene: TRBV12-5; CDR3 protein: CASGLVWSQGVTYEQYF; CDR3 DNA: TGTGCTAGTGGTTTGGTATGGTCCCAGGGGGTGACCTACGAGCAGTACTTC
clone size: once; J gene: TRBJ1-2; D gene: TRBD1; V gene: TRBV6-4; CDR3 protein: CASSPGQGTYGYTF; CDR3 DNA: TGTGCCAGCAGTCCGGGACAGGGGACCTATGGCTACACCTTC
clone size: .; J gene: TRBJ2-2; D gene: TRBD2; V gene: TRBV5-4; CDR3 protein: CASSATSGANTGELFF; CDR3 DNA: TGTGCCAGCAGCGCGACTAGCGGCGCGAACACCGGGGAGCTGTTTTTT
clone size: .; J gene: TRBJ2-7; D gene: TRBD1; V gene: TRBV5-1; CDR3 protein: CASSLEGTGPLYEQYF; CDR3 DNA: TGCGCCAGCAGCTTGGAGGGGACAGGGCCTCTCTACGAGCAGTACTTC
clone size: once; J gene: TRBJ2-1; D gene: TRBD2; V gene: TRBV2; CDR3 protein: CASRPGLGTYNEQFF; CDR3 DNA: TGTGCCAGCAGACCGGGACTAGGGACCTACAATGAGCAGTTCTTC
clone size: .; J gene: TRBJ2-7; D gene: .; V gene: TRBV18; CDR3 protein: CASSPGSVQFYEQYF; CDR3 DNA: TGTGCCAGCTCACCCGGCTCTGTACAGTTCTACGAGCAGTACTTC
clone size: few; J gene: TRBJ1-2; D gene: .; V gene: TRBV10-1; CDR3 protein: CASSEGDDSYTF; CDR3 DNA: TGCGCCAGCAGTGAGGGGGACGATAGCTACACCTTC
clone size: .; J gene: TRBJ2-7; D gene: .; V gene: TRBV6-6; CDR3 protein: CASRQGTYEQYF; CDR3 DNA: TGTGCCAGCAGGCAGGGGACCTACGAGCAGTACTTC